These T cell receptor beta chains were read from a single sample in a study of cytomegalovirus exposure and HLA in healthy donors. Profiled with immunoSEQ multiplex PCR; TCRdb holds only in-frame clones, not every one. The sample contains about 110,000 clones, about 71% of which appear only once. The sequenced material came from PBMCs. The receptors were sampled from a boy younger than 18 in good health and CMV-seronegative. Both conserved end residues are trimmed from each CDR3. Each record gives: D gene, V gene, CDR3 protein. The D gene is left open where the match is weak.

D gene: -; V gene: TRBV5-1; CDR3 protein: ASSVGTSAYEQY
D gene: TRBD1; V gene: TRBV5-1; CDR3 protein: ASSLEGASLSGNTIY
D gene: TRBD1; V gene: TRBV19; CDR3 protein: ASSTGQGRTEAF
D gene: -; V gene: TRBV27; CDR3 protein: ASSILLSGTDTYEQY
D gene: TRBD1; V gene: TRBV7-9; CDR3 protein: ASSMGQGATGELF
D gene: -; V gene: TRBV5-4; CDR3 protein: ASSLTGLGEKLF
D gene: -; V gene: TRBV9; CDR3 protein: ASSVDSRYEQY
D gene: -; V gene: TRBV4-1; CDR3 protein: ASSQGGRRETEAF
D gene: TRBD2; V gene: TRBV2; CDR3 protein: ASRGLAGDSYEQY
D gene: -; V gene: TRBV5-6; CDR3 protein: ASSLDRTMGYT
D gene: TRBD1; V gene: TRBV11-1; CDR3 protein: ASSPTGTGESSGYT
D gene: -; V gene: TRBV4-1; CDR3 protein: ASSRQDNQPQH
D gene: TRBD1; V gene: TRBV28; CDR3 protein: ASRLTGVDQPQH
D gene: TRBD1; V gene: TRBV19; CDR3 protein: ASSWTGGNQPQH
D gene: -; V gene: TRBV21-1; CDR3 protein: ARPGGPQGLSSYEQY
D gene: TRBD1; V gene: TRBV7-9; CDR3 protein: ASSSTGLGEKLF
D gene: -; V gene: TRBV2; CDR3 protein: ASSPQRLNTEAF
D gene: -; V gene: TRBV9; CDR3 protein: ASSVGTGANYGYT
D gene: -; V gene: TRBV28; CDR3 protein: ASSLYRGWGGYT
D gene: -; V gene: TRBV11-1; CDR3 protein: ASSFNNYGYT
D gene: TRBD1; V gene: TRBV28; CDR3 protein: ASSGQGTSYGYT
D gene: -; V gene: TRBV7-3; CDR3 protein: ASSSEGGLGGYT
D gene: TRBD1; V gene: TRBV28; CDR3 protein: AATGGYYGYT
D gene: TRBD1; V gene: TRBV28; CDR3 protein: ASSLASEQGTGNTIY
D gene: -; V gene: TRBV18; CDR3 protein: ASSPRRDTGELF
D gene: -; V gene: TRBV30; CDR3 protein: AWSEVEEAF
D gene: -; V gene: TRBV11-2; CDR3 protein: ASIPGTSGNTIY
D gene: -; V gene: TRBV7-6; CDR3 protein: ASSQSGAYTEAF
D gene: -; V gene: TRBV5-4; CDR3 protein: ASSLDGGRYEQY
D gene: -; V gene: TRBV28; CDR3 protein: ASSRGYQTYEQY
D gene: -; V gene: TRBV27; CDR3 protein: ASSFPGGEQY
D gene: TRBD1; V gene: TRBV10-3; CDR3 protein: AISGTGGVQPQH
D gene: TRBD1; V gene: TRBV11-3; CDR3 protein: ASSLTGWTRGQTEAF
D gene: -; V gene: TRBV28; CDR3 protein: ASSGPDQGDEQF
D gene: TRBD2; V gene: TRBV7-2; CDR3 protein: ASSSRGTSNTGELF
D gene: TRBD1; V gene: TRBV4-2; CDR3 protein: ASSQEQGARQPQH
D gene: -; V gene: TRBV25-1; CDR3 protein: ASTRSGDTGELF
D gene: -; V gene: TRBV5-6; CDR3 protein: ASSLGLTEIGYT
D gene: TRBD1; V gene: TRBV7-9; CDR3 protein: ASSPLDRGAF
D gene: TRBD1; V gene: TRBV7-6; CDR3 protein: ASSTGQGAPGANVLT
D gene: -; V gene: TRBV29-1; CDR3 protein: SVTGKLNTEAF
D gene: -; V gene: TRBV7-9; CDR3 protein: ASSLEQGSYEQY
D gene: -; V gene: TRBV7-6; CDR3 protein: ASSLADFYEQY
D gene: -; V gene: TRBV11-2; CDR3 protein: ASSLVAGVQPGAEAF
D gene: TRBD1; V gene: TRBV15; CDR3 protein: ATSSFTGQGVMGLTGELF
D gene: -; V gene: TRBV10-3; CDR3 protein: AISGDIKNEKLF
D gene: -; V gene: TRBV30; CDR3 protein: AWSVTENTIY
D gene: TRBD2; V gene: TRBV5-1; CDR3 protein: ASSLRDSGGLADTQY